Each of the 5 T cell receptor beta chains below was sequenced from the same sample in a study of blood T cell repertoires in COVID-19. Produced via immunoSEQ multiplex PCR; TCRdb's table is partial and in-frame only. Altogether more than 80,000 clones are present, 90% being singletons, with the ten largest covering about 6.7%. Sequenced sample: peripheral blood. These receptors were taken from a man between 18 and 35 years old with COVID-19, enrolled during active disease.

V usage is TRBV3-1 (or the pseudogene TRBV3-2) and J usage is TRBJ1-6, with a weak D call TRBD1 (5 bases). The CDR3 is 19 residues long. Trimming took off 0 bases at V and 1 base at J, with 16 bases between the two ends. The germline CDR1 and CDR2 sequences are LGHDT and YNNKEL (reference sequence). The CDR3 DNA reads TGTGCCAGCAGCCAAGACAGGTGGCAGGGAGGTTCCTATAATTCACCCCTCCACTTT. Amino acid sequence: CASSQDRWQGGSYNSPLHF.

The genes are TRBV6-1 and TRBJ2-5, with D possibly matching TRBD1 (5 bases). The CDR3 length is 14 residues. Trimming stripped 0 bases from V and 2 bases from J, with 7 bases between. The germline CDR1 and CDR2 sequences are MNHNS and SASEGT. The CDR3 bases are TGTGCCAGCAGTGAAGCGGCAGGGCAAGAGACCCAGTACTTC. It specifies CASSEAAGQETQYF.

V gene TRBV18 combines with J gene TRBJ2-5; 10 nucleotides match TRBD2. Germline V gene data show CDR1 as KGHSH and CDR2 as LQKENI. V dropped 3 bases and J dropped 1; count of bases not matched to a gene: 2. The length of the CDR3 is 15 residues. In DNA, the CDR3 is TGTGCCAGCTCACCTGTAGCGGGAGGCCAAGAGACCCAGTACTTC. Protein: CASSPVAGGQETQYF.

The chain has TRBV9 and TRBJ2-3, with 13 positions matching TRBD2. Trimming took 4 bases from V and 1 from J; bases not matched to a gene: 15. The length of the CDR3 is 20 residues. Germline CDR1 is SGDLS and CDR2 is YYNGEE. DNA of the CDR3: TGTGCCAGCAGCTCCCGCCAAGGGACTAGCGGGACTTTTGGCACAGATACGCAGTATTTT. This gives the protein CASSSRQGTSGTFGTDTQYF.

The chain has TRBV19 and TRBJ2-7, with a possible D match to TRBD2 (5 bases). V gave up 5 bases and J gave up 0 bases, with 8 bases separating them. The germline gives CDR1 LNHDA, CDR2 SQIVND (reference sequence). This CDR3 region has 13 residues. The CDR3 sequence is CASSFGGSYEQYF. The CDR3 nucleotides read TGTGCCAGTAGTTTCGGAGGCTCCTACGAGCAGTACTTC. The complete variable domain, with remaining parts taken from reference TRBV19 and TRBJ2-7, reads DGGITQSPKYLFRKEGQNVTLSCEQNLNHDAMYWYRQDPGQGLRLIYYSQIVNDFQKGDIAEGYSVSREKKESFPLTVTSAQKNPTAFYLCASSFGGSYEQYFGPGTRLTVT.